Below are 17 T cell receptor beta chains sequenced from a single sample in a study of PD-1 blockade in classical Hodgkin lymphoma. Patients all relapsed after autologous stem cell transplantation, and there was variation in brentuximab vedotin exposure. Clones were sequenced by immunoSEQ multiplex PCR, and TCRdb holds only the in-frame ones, with some missing. Of around 150,000 clones in the sample, 78% were seen once. Sequenced material: peripheral blood mononuclear cells (PBMCs), taken before the second cycle of nivolumab. These receptors all come from a human donor with classical Hodgkin lymphoma.

The chain couples TRBV9 to TRBJ1-2, with D perhaps TRBD1 (5 bases). Germline values: CDR1 SGDLS, CDR2 YYNGEE. Trimming took off 3 bases at V and 4 bases at J, with 13 bases between the two ends. This CDR3 has 14 residues. The CDR3 reads CASSGQGLGYGYTF. CDR3 coding DNA: TGTGCCAGCAGCGGTCAGGGATTGGGCTATGGCTACACCTTC.

The sample holds one count of this clone. This chain links TRBV6-6 with TRBJ2-2; the D is unclear. Germline assignment: CDR1 MNHNY and CDR2 SVGAGI (reference sequence). V was clipped by 6 bases and J by 2 bases, with 4 bases between them. This CDR3 is built from 12 residues. The CDR3 is CASSLNTGELFF. The CDR3 nucleotides read TGTGCCAGCAGCTTAAACACCGGGGAGCTGTTTTTT.

The chain recombines TRBV10-3 with TRBJ2-1; 12 bases are a match to TRBD2. The length of the CDR3 is 18 residues. After removal of 4 bases from V and 4 bases from J, the junction contained 11 bases not matched to a gene. Germline V gives CDR1 ENHRY, CDR2 SYGVKD. This CDR3 reads CAISGHSGLAGTYNEQFF. CDR3 DNA: TGTGCCATCAGTGGGCACTCCGGACTAGCGGGGACGTACAATGAGCAGTTCTTC.

The genes are TRBV7-3 and TRBJ2-1; 14 nucleotides match TRBD2. V was pared by 6 bases and J by 9 bases, with 10 bases of the junction left unmatched. This CDR3 comprises 16 residues. CDR1 and CDR2 from the germline V gene are SGHTA and FQGTGA. CDR3 nucleotides: TGTGCCAGCAGGCTGGGGGGGACTAGCGGGAGTCCTGAGCAGTTCTTC. It specifies CASRLGGTSGSPEQFF.

The chain joins TRBV12-5 to TRBJ2-1; TRBD1 matches at 7 bases. CDR1 is LGHNT and CDR2 is FRNRAP in the germline V gene. The CDR3 covers 15 residues. V shed 5 bases, J shed 3 bases, and the junction held 7 bases outside the gene matches. Written as DNA, the CDR3 is TGTGCTAGTGGTCCGGCGGACAGGCGCTACAATGAGCAGTTCTTC. It codes for CASGPADRRYNEQFF.

The chain carries TRBV7-2 and TRBJ2-3; D remains ambiguous. CDR3 length: 15 residues. Germline CDR1 and CDR2: SGHTA and FQGNSA. V lost 8 bases and J 0 bases, leaving 15 bases between the germline ends. The CDR3 sequence: CASAPGRPSTDTQYF. The CDR3 DNA follows: TGTGCCAGCGCCCCTGGGCGGCCTAGCACAGATACGCAGTATTTT.

This clone was seen once. This chain joins TRBV9 and TRBJ1-3; D uncertain. CDR3 size: 14 residues. Germline-derived CDR1 and CDR2 are SGDLS and YYNGEE. V lost 3 bases to trimming and J lost 1 base, with 8 bases between them. The CDR3 protein is CASSGLRSGNTIYF. DNA for the CDR3: TGTGCCAGCAGCGGACTTCGGTCTGGAAACACCATATATTTT.

The chain employs TRBV7-9 and TRBJ2-7; no reliable D call. V was clipped by 2 bases and J by 4 bases, with 6 bases between them. The CDR3 has 12 residues. Germline V gene sequence: CDR1 SEHNR, CDR2 FQNEAQ (reference sequence). The CDR3 here is CASSLIGYEQYF. Written as DNA, the CDR3 is TGTGCCAGCAGCTTAATCGGATACGAGCAGTACTTC.

This clone has only one observation. The V call is TRBV11-2, the J call TRBJ2-4, with 12 positions matching TRBD2. The germline V gene has CDR1 SGHAT and CDR2 FQNNGV. The ends lost 2 bases at V and 6 bases at J; junction bases unmatched: 8. This CDR3 region has 17 residues. CDR3 nucleotide sequence: TGTGCCAGCAGCTTAAGGACTAGCGGGGTTCCAGGAAACATTCAGTACTTC. Translated: CASSLRTSGVPGNIQYF.

The rearrangement joins TRBV7-8 to TRBJ2-3; D not certain. V lost 3 bases, J lost 0 bases, and 7 bases lay in between. CDR1 is SGHVS and CDR2 is FQNEAQ in the germline V gene. This CDR3 comprises 14 residues. CDR3: CASSLAFSTDTQYF. CDR3 in DNA: TGTGCCAGCAGCTTGGCCTTCAGCACAGATACGCAGTATTTT.

The chain combines TRBV18 with TRBJ1-4; 8 bases are a match to TRBD1. The CDR3 totals 15 residues. V was clipped by 4 bases and J by 8 bases; unmatched bases: 9. Germline lookup yields CDR1 KGHSH and CDR2 LQKENI. This chain's CDR3 is CASSLFDRGHEKLFF. The CDR3 nucleotides are TGTGCCAGCTCACTTTTTGACAGGGGACACGAAAAACTGTTTTTT.

The V and J genes are TRBV15 and TRBJ1-5; D unresolved. Between the trimmed V and J ends, which lost 1 base and 7 bases, there was a span of 14 bases. The CDR3 sequence is 15 residues long. CDR1 and CDR2 (germline): LNHNV, YYDKDF (reference sequence). The chain's CDR3 is CATSRVGGRSQPQHF. CDR3 nucleotides: TGTGCCACCAGCAGAGTGGGAGGGCGCAGCCAGCCCCAGCATTTT.

This chain joins TRBV6-5 and TRBJ2-1; 9 positions agree with TRBD2. The CDR3 is 13 residues long. Germline V gene lookup returns CDR1 MNHEY and CDR2 SVGAGI. The ends lost 5 bases at V and 10 bases at J; junction bases unmatched: 6. The CDR3 DNA follows: TGTGCCAGCAGTACGGGACTAGCACGGGAGCAGTTCTTC. It codes for CASSTGLAREQFF.

The rearrangement joins TRBV30 to TRBJ2-5; a possible D gene is TRBD2 (6 bases). Trimming shortened V by 1 base and J by 9 bases, and 6 bases separated the two germline ends. The germline V gene has CDR1 GTSNPN and CDR2 SVGIG (reference sequence). This CDR3 has 10 residues. Here the CDR3 DNA reads TGTGCCTGGAGTGGGGGGGCCCAGTACTTC. Translating it yields CAWSGGAQYF. Supplemented by reference TRBV30 and TRBJ2-5, the full variable domain reads SQTIHQWPATLVQPVGSPLSLECTVEGTSNPNLYWYRQAAGRGLQLLFYSVGIGQISSEVPQNLSASRPQDRQFILSSKKLLLSDSGFYLCAWSGGAQYFGPGTRLLVL.

The rearrangement uses TRBV7-2 and TRBJ2-2; 12 bases line up with TRBD2. With 4 bases clipped from V and 5 bases from J, the junction kept 8 bases outside the gene matches. Germline V gene lookup returns CDR1 SGHTA and CDR2 FQGNSA. The CDR3 extends over 17 amino acids. For the CDR3, the DNA is TGTGCCAGCAGCTCAGCTAGCGGGGGGGCCAGTACCGGGGAGCTGTTTTTT. Residues: CASSSASGGASTGELFF.

This rearrangement joins TRBV6-5 to TRBJ1-4; D uncertain. V was cut by 5 bases and J by 8 bases, with 12 bases left in between. This CDR3 region has 13 residues. Germline values: CDR1 MNHEY, CDR2 SVGAGI. CDR3 nucleotide sequence: TGTGCCAGCAGTACGGCCTCCACAGAAAAACTGTTTTTT. Protein sequence: CASSTASTEKLFF.

This clone was observed once. This chain connects TRBV5-5 to TRBJ1-4, with unresolved D. Germline V gene sequence: CDR1 SGHKS, CDR2 YYEKEE (reference sequence). V was pared by 2 bases and J by 0 bases, with 2 bases between. The CDR3 is made up of 13 amino acids. CDR3 sequence (DNA): TGTGCCAGCAGCTTCTCAACTAATGAAAAACTGTTTTTT. Translation gives CASSFSTNEKLFF.